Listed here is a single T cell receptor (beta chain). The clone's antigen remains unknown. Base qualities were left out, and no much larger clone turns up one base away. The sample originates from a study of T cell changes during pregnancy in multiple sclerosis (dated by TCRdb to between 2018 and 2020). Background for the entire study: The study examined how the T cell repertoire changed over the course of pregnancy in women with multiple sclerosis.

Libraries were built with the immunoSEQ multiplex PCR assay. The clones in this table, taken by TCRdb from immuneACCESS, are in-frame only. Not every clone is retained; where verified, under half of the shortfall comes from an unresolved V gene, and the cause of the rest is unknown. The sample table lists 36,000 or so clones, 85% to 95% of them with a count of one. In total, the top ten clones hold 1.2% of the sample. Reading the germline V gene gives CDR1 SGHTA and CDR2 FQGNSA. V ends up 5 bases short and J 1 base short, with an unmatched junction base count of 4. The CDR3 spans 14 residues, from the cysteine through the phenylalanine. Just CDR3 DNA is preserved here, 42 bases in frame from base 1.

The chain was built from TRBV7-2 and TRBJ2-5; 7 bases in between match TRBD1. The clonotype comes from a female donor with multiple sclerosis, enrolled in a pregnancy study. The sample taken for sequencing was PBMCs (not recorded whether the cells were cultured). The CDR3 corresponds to CASSQRQGQETQYF. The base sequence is TGTGCCAGCAGCCAAAGACAGGGCCAAGAGACCCAGTACTTC.